Listed here are 32 T cell receptor beta chains from one sample, sequenced in a study of sequential checkpoint blockade in melanoma. Clones were sequenced by immunoSEQ multiplex PCR, and TCRdb holds only the in-frame ones, with some missing. The sample consists of about 27,000 clones, approximately 80% of them appearing once. Treatment: randomized to nivolumab then ipilimumab (arm A) or the reverse (arm B). Sequenced here: CD8+ T cells sorted from blood (inferred from file names), sampled from a patient given nivolumab and ipilimumab in sequence. Source of these receptors: a human donor with melanoma.

The gene calls are TRBV11-2 and TRBJ1-1; tentatively, D is TRBD1 (5 bases). Germline CDR1 and CDR2: SGHAT and FQNNGV. This CDR3 has 13 amino acids. Trimming took off 1 base at V and 11 bases at J, with 14 bases between the two ends. The CDR3 DNA sequence: TGTGCCAGCAGCTTAGGGGAGGGCCGGGGGGCTTTCTTT. Translating it yields CASSLGEGRGAFF.

The chain recombines TRBV10-3 with TRBJ1-1; 8 bases fit TRBD1. V lost 5 bases and J lost 1; bases outside the gene matches: 12. Germline CDR1 reads ENHRY; CDR2 reads SYGVKD. CDR3 length: 17 residues. CDR3: CAISLGQGGFRNTEAFF. Written as DNA, the CDR3 is TGTGCCATCAGTCTAGGACAGGGAGGTTTTAGGAACACTGAAGCTTTCTTT.

The gene calls are TRBV11-2 and TRBJ2-3; D is undetermined. V lost 1 base and J 2 bases, leaving 13 bases between the germline ends. Germline V gene data show CDR1 as SGHAT and CDR2 as FQNNGV. The CDR3 length is 16 residues. CDR3 nucleotides: TGTGCCAGCAGCTTAGCGGGTCTAACCCTCACAGATACGCAGTATTTT. Its translation is CASSLAGLTLTDTQYF.

This chain connects TRBV30 to TRBJ2-7; D ambiguous. There are 15 residues in the CDR3. Germline V lookup: CDR1 GTSNPN, CDR2 SVGIG (reference sequence). The V end lost 3 bases, the J end lost 4 bases, and 19 bases lay between the germline ends. CDR3 loop: CAWRARSRLKYEQYF. In DNA form, the CDR3 reads TGTGCCTGGAGGGCGCGCTCCAGACTGAAATACGAGCAGTACTTC.

This clone was seen at least ten times. The chain has TRBV28 and TRBJ2-2, with D possibly TRBD1 on 7 matching bases. V lost 3 bases to trimming and J lost 4 bases, with 12 bases between them. This CDR3 spans 15 amino acids. Per germline, CDR1 MDHEN and CDR2 SYDVKM. The CDR3, as DNA: TGTGCCAGCAGTTTGACGGAGGGGGCCACCGGGGAGCTGTTTTTT. It translates to CASSLTEGATGELFF.

The chain couples TRBV28 to TRBJ2-1; 8 bases map to TRBD1. CDR3 length: 12 amino acids. The junction had 4 bases not matched to a gene; V was cut back by 9 bases and J by 6 bases. CDR1 and CDR2 from the germline V gene are MDHEN and SYDVKM. The CDR3 nucleotides are TGTGCCAGTACCACAGGGGGCAATGAGCAGTTCTTC. Its protein product is CASTTGGNEQFF.

The V call is TRBV23-1, the J call TRBJ1-2; 7 bases align to TRBD1. TRBV23-1 is noted as an ORF with a role that remains uncertain. The CDR3 spans 18 residues. V lost 6 bases to trimming and J lost 1 base; unmatched junction nucleotides: 17. The CDR3 loop reads CASRRIQGYAPFNYGYTF. CDR3 nucleotide sequence: TGCGCCAGCAGACGAATACAGGGGTATGCCCCTTTTAACTATGGCTACACCTTC.

J is TRBJ2-2 and V is TRBV19; TRBD2 matches at 7 bases. The germline V gene has CDR1 LNHDA and CDR2 SQIVND (reference sequence). With V trimmed by 1 base and J by 6 bases, 8 bases remained unmatched. CDR3 length equals 16 residues. CDR3 loop: CASSIGTTSVSGELFF. The DNA of the CDR3 is TGTGCCAGTAGTATAGGGACCACTAGCGTTTCCGGGGAGCTGTTTTTT.

The V and J genes are TRBV2 and TRBJ1-3, with TRBD1 as a possible D gene (6 bases). The V gene's germline CDR1 is SNHLY and CDR2 FYNNEI. The CDR3 is 16 amino acids. V shed 4 bases and J shed 0 bases, with 13 bases lying between them. The chain's CDR3 is CASSVGTGNSGNTIYF. CDR3 DNA sequence: TGTGCCAGCAGTGTTGGTACAGGGAACTCTGGAAACACCATATATTTT.

The genes are TRBV9 and TRBJ1-2, with a weak D call TRBD1 (6 bases). V was clipped by 3 bases and J by 4 bases, with 7 bases between them. CDR1 is SGDLS and CDR2 is YYNGEE in the germline V gene. This CDR3 is built from 12 residues. CDR3 protein: CASSGQVYGYTF. CDR3 bases: TGTGCCAGCAGCGGACAGGTCTATGGCTACACCTTC. The variable domain in full, with the rest retrieved from reference TRBV9 and TRBJ1-2, is DSGVTQTPKHLITATGQRVTLRCSPRSGDLSVYWYQQSLDQGLQFLIQYYNGEERAKGNILERFSAQQFPDLHSELNLSSLELGDSALYFCASSGQVYGYTFGSGTRLTVV.

This clone was observed a single time. This sequence joins TRBV5-1 and TRBJ1-1; D might be TRBD1 (5 bases). The CDR3 is 14 amino acids. V shed 2 bases and J shed 3 bases, with 11 bases lying between them. Germline V gene lookup returns CDR1 SGHRS and CDR2 YFSETQ. The DNA of the CDR3 is TGCGCCAGCAGCTTCGGGGGATCCTACACTGAAGCTTTCTTT. Amino acids: CASSFGGSYTEAFF.

V and J are TRBV4-3 and TRBJ2-6, with D possibly being TRBD1 (6 bases). V was shortened by 5 bases and J by 5 bases, with 22 bases between the two germline ends. The CDR3 consists of 18 residues. From germline, CDR1 is LGHNA and CDR2 YSLEER. The CDR3 sequence: CASSSDSPWGPRANVLTF. CDR3 nucleotides: TGCGCCAGCAGCTCGGACAGCCCCTGGGGACCGAGGGCCAACGTCCTGACTTTC.

J is TRBJ2-5 and V is TRBV14, with TRBD1 as a possible D gene (6 bases). This CDR3 contains 14 residues. Germline V lookup: CDR1 SGHDN, CDR2 FVKESK. V shed 3 bases and J shed 5 bases, with 13 bases lying between them. DNA of the CDR3: TGTGCCAGCAGCCAGGTCTACAGGGACGAGACCCAGTACTTC. This sequence encodes CASSQVYRDETQYF.

The chain carries TRBV9 and TRBJ2-3; 13 bases line up with TRBD2. The CDR3 length is 15 residues. The V gene's germline CDR1 is SGDLS and CDR2 YYNGEE. Trimming at V came to 4 bases and at J to 5 bases, leaving 4 bases not matched to a gene. The CDR3 spells CASSTSGGALDTQYF. The CDR3 DNA reads TGTGCCAGCAGCACTAGCGGGGGGGCCTTAGATACGCAGTATTTT.

The chain couples TRBV4-2 to TRBJ2-7; no clear D. The germline gives CDR1 LGHNA, CDR2 YNFKEQ. Trimming took off 4 bases at V and 2 bases at J, with 12 bases between the two ends. The CDR3 is 14 amino acids. The CDR3 loop reads CASSPPGSAYEQYF. Written as DNA, the CDR3 is TGTGCCAGCAGCCCCCCCGGGTCCGCCTACGAGCAGTACTTC.

The table lists this clone with a few counts. One end of the junction varies from germline; a read error may be responsible. Other DNA sequences in this specimen translate into the identical CDR3. The chain combines TRBV4-1 with TRBJ2-1; TRBD2 matches 7 bases. Per germline, CDR1 MGHRA and CDR2 YSYEKL. The CDR3 runs 16 residues. This CDR3 reads CASSQDGEGSYNEQFF. The CDR3 DNA follows: TGTGCCAGCAGCCAAGATGGGGAGGGCTCCTACAATGAGCAGTTCTTC.

The chain uses TRBV6-1 and TRBJ2-7, with 7 bases identical to TRBD1. There are 14 residues in the CDR3. Trimming removed 6 bases from V and 0 bases from J; junction bases left unmatched: 5. Germline CDR1 reads MNHNS; CDR2 reads SASEGT. The CDR3 is CASSEDRFSYEQYF. CDR3 bases: TGTGCCAGCAGCGAGGACAGGTTCTCCTACGAGCAGTACTTC.

The genes are TRBV4-3 and TRBJ2-2, with TRBD1 identical over 8 bases. The V segment lost 3 bases and the J segment 4 bases; nucleotides outside the gene matches: 4. The CDR3 is 15 amino acids. Germline CDR1 LGHNA, CDR2 YSLEER. The DNA of the CDR3 is TGCGCCAGCAGCCATGCGACAGGGGTCACCGGGGAGCTGTTTTTT. Its translation: CASSHATGVTGELFF.

The genes are TRBV19 and TRBJ2-2; the match to TRBD2 covers 10 bases. Germline-derived CDR1 and CDR2 are LNHDA and SQIVND (reference sequence). J lost 1 base, V lost 6 bases, and 2 bases had no gene match. The CDR3 contains 15 residues. CDR3 amino acids: CASRASGGNTGELFF. The CDR3 region has the DNA TGTGCCAGTAGGGCTAGCGGGGGGAACACCGGGGAGCTGTTTTTT.

By sample share, this clone is medium-sized. The CDR3 nucleotides are TGTGCCAGCAGTGGCGGACAGTTCGAGCAGTACTTC. Its translation is CASSGGQFEQYF. The genes are TRBV6-4 and TRBJ2-7, with a tentative D call TRBD1 (6 bases). The CDR3 contains 12 residues. CDR1 and CDR2 (germline): MRHNA, SNTAGT. V lost 4 bases and J lost 6, with 10 bases in between.

This clone was observed a few times. V is TRBV7-9 and J is TRBJ1-2; D is undetermined. CDR3 size: 14 residues. Trimming stripped 3 bases from V and 6 bases from J, with 14 bases between. Germline V gene lookup returns CDR1 SEHNR and CDR2 FQNEAQ (reference sequence). CDR3 sequence reads: CASSLATALHGYTF. CDR3 bases: TGTGCCAGCAGCTTGGCCACAGCCCTCCATGGCTACACCTTC.

The rearrangement joins TRBV4-3 to TRBJ2-4; D is possibly TRBD2 (6 bases). Germline V CDR1 and CDR2: LGHNA, YSLEER. The CDR3 extends over 18 amino acids. The V gene lost 0 bases and the J gene lost 9 bases, with 24 bases spanning the gap. The CDR3 loop is CASSQDAAGRGGRSIQYF. DNA of the CDR3: TGCGCCAGCAGCCAAGATGCGGCGGGGCGGGGCGGCCGGAGCATTCAGTACTTC.

The J gene is TRBJ2-1, the V gene TRBV7-9; D unclear. The CDR3 has 12 amino acids. The germline V gene has CDR1 SEHNR and CDR2 FQNEAQ (reference sequence). Trimming shortened V by 4 bases and J by 7 bases, and 8 bases separated the two germline ends. This CDR3 is CASSSMRNEQFF. The CDR3 DNA reads TGTGCCAGCAGCTCGATGAGGAATGAGCAGTTCTTC. The whole variable domain, remainder taken from reference TRBV7-9 and TRBJ2-1, is DTGVSQNPRHKITKRGQNVTFRCDPISEHNRLYWYRQTLGQGPEFLTYFQNEAQLEKSRLLSDRFSAERPKGSFSTLEIQRTEQGDSAMYLCASSSMRNEQFFGPGTRLTVL.

The chain uses TRBV9 and TRBJ2-7, with 7 bases aligning to TRBD1. The V segment lost 3 bases and the J segment 6 bases; nucleotides outside the gene matches: 6. The CDR3 extends over 13 amino acids. Germline CDR1 and CDR2: SGDLS and YYNGEE. In nucleotides, the CDR3 is TGTGCCAGCAGCGCGACAGGGCTTGGCGAGCAGTACTTC. Protein: CASSATGLGEQYF. Combining the CDR3 with reference TRBV9 and TRBJ2-7 gives the whole variable domain DSGVTQTPKHLITATGQRVTLRCSPRSGDLSVYWYQQSLDQGLQFLIQYYNGEERAKGNILERFSAQQFPDLHSELNLSSLELGDSALYFCASSATGLGEQYFGPGTRLTVT.

V and J are TRBV28 and TRBJ1-2; 7 bases fit TRBD1. The CDR3 has 15 amino acids. CDR1 is MDHEN and CDR2 is SYDVKM in the germline V gene. V shed 3 bases and J 3 bases; nucleotides not matched to a gene: 7. CDR3 nucleotide sequence: TGTGCCAGCAGTTTTGTCCCCACAGGGGACTATGGCTACACCTTC. It is translated as CASSFVPTGDYGYTF.

The chain uses TRBV23-1 and TRBJ1-2, with D tentatively TRBD1 (5 bases). TRBV23-1 falls under the ORF class, with uncertain function. V gave up 6 bases and J gave up 8 bases, with 22 bases separating them. The CDR3 sequence is 15 residues long. The DNA of the CDR3 is TGCGCCAGCAGATGTACGTTACGGGGGAAGCCCGGCTACACCTTC. Protein sequence: CASRCTLRGKPGYTF.

The CDR3 DNA reads as TGTGCCAGCAGTGAATATCCTGGGGACAGTTACGAGCAGTACTTC. Its translation: CASSEYPGDSYEQYF. V usage is TRBV25-1 and J usage is TRBJ2-7; 7 nucleotides line up with TRBD1. The CDR3 extends over 15 amino acids. V trimming: 0 bases; J trimming: 4 bases; junction bases outside the gene matches: 6. The germline gives CDR1 MGHDK, CDR2 SYGVNS.

This chain joins TRBV30 and TRBJ1-1, with a weak D call TRBD1 (5 bases). V lost 1 base and J lost 4, with 10 bases in between. The germline V gene encodes CDR1 GTSNPN and CDR2 SVGIG (reference sequence). The CDR3 has 13 residues. For the CDR3, the DNA is TGTGCCTGGAGTGAGGGGTTGGGCACTGAAGCTTTCTTT. Its protein is CAWSEGLGTEAFF.

The chain couples TRBV9 to TRBJ2-3, with 8 nucleotides matching TRBD2. Germline V gives CDR1 SGDLS, CDR2 YYNGEE. The CDR3 extends over 13 amino acids. After removal of 3 bases from V and 10 bases from J, the junction contained 7 bases not matched to a gene. The chain's CDR3 is CASSGGLEGAQYF. The CDR3 DNA reads as TGTGCCAGCAGCGGGGGACTAGAGGGCGCGCAGTATTTT.

This clone was seen a single time. The chain uses TRBV19 and TRBJ2-3; no firm D call. The germline V and J ends were trimmed by 3 bases and 0 bases, with 10 bases remaining between them. The CDR3 covers 15 residues. Germline V CDR1 and CDR2: LNHDA, SQIVND (reference sequence). The CDR3 is CASSISDSSTDTQYF. The CDR3 bases are TGTGCCAGTAGTATTTCAGATTCTAGCACAGATACGCAGTATTTT.

This clone appeared many times. The chain is built from TRBV27 and TRBJ1-5, with TRBD1 matching over 10 bases. Trimming took 5 bases from V and 6 from J; bases not matched to a gene: 4. The CDR3 is 14 amino acids. Germline CDR1 reads MNHEY; CDR2 reads SMNVEV (reference sequence). The CDR3 spells CASSATGGVQPQHF. For the CDR3, the DNA is TGTGCCAGCAGTGCGACAGGGGGCGTTCAGCCCCAGCATTTT.

The chain uses TRBV5-1 and TRBJ1-3, with 7 bases identical to TRBD1. V dropped 4 bases and J dropped 2; count of bases not matched to a gene: 9. The CDR3 loop spans 16 amino acids. Germline lookup yields CDR1 SGHRS and CDR2 YFSETQ. Here the CDR3 reads CASSTRQGSTGNTIYF. CDR3 coding DNA: TGCGCCAGCAGCACGAGACAGGGTTCTACTGGAAACACCATATATTTT.